This T cell receptor (beta chain) was retrieved from a study of cytomegalovirus exposure and HLA in healthy donors. Study overall: Prior work identified some 120 million unique TCR beta sequences in about 179 million T cells.

Per the germline V gene, CDR1 is SGHRS and CDR2 is YFSETQ. The CDR3 has 15 residues. V was pared by 4 bases and J by 0 bases, with 13 bases between. Primers for the PCR totalled 60 Vbeta and 13 Jbeta. The assay was immunoSEQ multiplex PCR, and TCRdb's table has in-frame clones only and misses some. This sample has about 69,000 clones, with around 72% found just once. In this sample, this clone turned up once. The antigen is unknown. Despite likely unrecorded immune exposures, the donors were nominally healthy at the time of sampling. General study points: Roughly uniform depth of sequencing across donors was assumed in presence/absence analyses. In most subjects, TCR beta sequences reportedly gave accurate predictions of HLA-A and HLA-B alleles.

The sequenced sample was PBMCs. The gene calls are TRBV5-1 and TRBJ1-2, with D perhaps TRBD1 (5 bases). This TCR was recovered from a male donor in good health and CMV-seropositive. CDR3 in DNA: TGCGCCAGCAGCCTGGGGGGAGGATCTAACTATGGCTACACCTTC. Protein: CASSLGGGSNYGYTF.